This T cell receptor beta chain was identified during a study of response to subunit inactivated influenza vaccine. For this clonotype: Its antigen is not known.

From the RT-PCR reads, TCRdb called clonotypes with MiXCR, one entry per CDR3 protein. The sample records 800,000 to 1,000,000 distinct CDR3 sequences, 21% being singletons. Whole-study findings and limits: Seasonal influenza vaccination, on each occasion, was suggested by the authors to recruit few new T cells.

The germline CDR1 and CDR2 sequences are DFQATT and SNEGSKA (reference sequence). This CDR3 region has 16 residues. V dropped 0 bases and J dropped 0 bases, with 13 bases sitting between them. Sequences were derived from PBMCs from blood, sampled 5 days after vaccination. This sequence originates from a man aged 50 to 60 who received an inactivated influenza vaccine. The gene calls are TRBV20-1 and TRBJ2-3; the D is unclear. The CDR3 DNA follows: TGCAGTGCTAGAGAATATCTTTTGGGGAGCACAGATACGCAGTATTTT. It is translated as CSAREYLLGSTDTQYF.